What follows describes a single T cell receptor beta chain. What this receptor recognizes is not known. The data originate from a study of T cells expressing NK-cell markers (dated by TCRdb to 2020 to 2021). Study-level background: In sorted CD3+CD56+NKG2C+, CD3+CD56+NKG2C- and CD3+CD56-NKG2C+ T-cell subsets from several donors, TCR beta-chain repertoires were profiled. Libraries were sequenced as 2 x 150 bp reads on Illumina HiSeq 2000/2500, MiSeq or NextSeq. The study sequenced eight donors, all healthy volunteers chosen at random: three men and five women. Among the eight sequenced donors, only one was HCMV-seronegative, while the other seven were HCMV-seropositive. General study outcomes and caveats: In roughly six donors, the dominant CD3+CD56+NKG2C+ clonotypes were among the top 10 CD8+ clonotypes and accounted for roughly 1.0-7.5% of CD8+ T cells. Whether the expanded NKG2C-expressing T cell clones were specific for HCMV antigens remained unclear. Those dominant clonotypes were again the most abundant among CD3+CD56-NKG2C+ cells in four donors, at about 25-65%.

HCMV serostatus was determined by detecting HCMV-specific IgG in serum with a commercial ELISA kit. Peripheral blood mononuclear cells were isolated from blood by Ficoll density gradient centrifugation. The CDR3 holds 11 amino acids from the cysteine to the phenylalanine. No DNA has been recorded. CDR1 SQVTM and CDR2 ANQGSEA were looked up in the germline V gene. Instrument on record: Illumina HiSeq 2000. The TCR beta cDNA libraries were made using 5'RACE template switching, a step that added both a universal primer site and unique molecular identifiers. Priming for cDNA synthesis came from the TCR beta constant segment, and two successive PCR amplification steps followed. In the authors' own workflow: Reads were demultiplexed and grouped by UMI with MIGEC, and clonotypes were assembled and quantified with MiTCR. To remove erroneous sequences, TCR cDNA sequences were retained only when supported by two or more reads. The tcR package was used for downstream repertoire analysis, and clonotypes were matched between fractions using CDR3 nucleotide sequence together with V segment. VDJmatch was used to annotate antigen specificity against VDJdb, with one amino acid substitution allowed in CDR3. With the reads reprocessed by TCRdb, a single entry stands for each CDR3 protein sequence and no DNA is reported. The authors' filters were not applied to this entry. The sample table gives almost 450,000 distinct CDR3 sequences. 7.3% of the sample goes to the ten largest clones.

The rearranged chain carries TRBV29-1 and TRBJ2-7. This receptor was obtained from a woman aged 18 to 75 in good health. Sequenced material: blood T cells: a sorted CD56 or NKG2C T cell subset, CD4+ or CD8+ T cells, or bulk PBMC T cells (not recorded which). The CDR3 protein sequence reads: CSVAGLGEQYF.